The source of this T cell receptor beta chain is a study of human T cells and chemical hapten exposure. Study as a whole: Predominantly women, the patients had alopecia areata, totalis or universalis. Per-sample variation in TCR yield stemmed mainly from small pooled library volume differences.

This clonotype was detected only a few times. TCRdb re-derived calls from the RACE reads in MiXCR, one entry per CDR3 protein. There are 75,000 to 100,000 distinct CDR3 sequences in the sample; 9.5% to 15% occur only once, and 2.1% lies in the top ten. CDR1 and CDR2 from the germline V gene are MNHNY and SVGAGI (reference sequence). The ends were cut back, 2 bases at V and 4 bases at J, with 15 bases in the middle. There are 15 residues in the CDR3. The time point: patch test 1, 2 weeks after DPC sensitization. Treatment: therapeutic diphenylcyclopropenone sensitization with weekly scalp DPC. Prior to each patch test being applied, blood was drawn.

The material sequenced was whole blood, taken in connection with sensitization to the hapten diphenylcyclopropenone (DPC). The J gene is TRBJ2-7, the V gene TRBV6-6; D possibly corresponds to TRBD1 (6 bases). The sequence derives from a middle-aged woman with alopecia areata. Some clones in this sample may be carry-over from other donors' samples. The CDR3 region is CASSYGTTGTYEQYF. Written as DNA, the CDR3 is TGTGCCAGCAGTTACGGTACTACAGGGACGTACGAGCAGTACTTC.